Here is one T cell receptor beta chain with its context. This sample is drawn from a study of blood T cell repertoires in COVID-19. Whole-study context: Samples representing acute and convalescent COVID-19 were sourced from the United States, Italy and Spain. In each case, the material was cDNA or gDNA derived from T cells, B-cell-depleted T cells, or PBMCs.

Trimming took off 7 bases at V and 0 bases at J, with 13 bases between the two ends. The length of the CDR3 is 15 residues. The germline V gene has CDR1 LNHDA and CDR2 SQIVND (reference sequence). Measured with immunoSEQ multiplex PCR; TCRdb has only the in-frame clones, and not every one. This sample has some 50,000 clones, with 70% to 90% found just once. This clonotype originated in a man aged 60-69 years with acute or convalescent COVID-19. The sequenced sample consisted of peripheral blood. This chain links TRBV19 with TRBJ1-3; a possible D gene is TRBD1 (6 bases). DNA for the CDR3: TGTGCCAGTATGAAGCAGGGGAGCTCTGGAAACACCATATATTTT. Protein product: CASMKQGSSGNTIYF.